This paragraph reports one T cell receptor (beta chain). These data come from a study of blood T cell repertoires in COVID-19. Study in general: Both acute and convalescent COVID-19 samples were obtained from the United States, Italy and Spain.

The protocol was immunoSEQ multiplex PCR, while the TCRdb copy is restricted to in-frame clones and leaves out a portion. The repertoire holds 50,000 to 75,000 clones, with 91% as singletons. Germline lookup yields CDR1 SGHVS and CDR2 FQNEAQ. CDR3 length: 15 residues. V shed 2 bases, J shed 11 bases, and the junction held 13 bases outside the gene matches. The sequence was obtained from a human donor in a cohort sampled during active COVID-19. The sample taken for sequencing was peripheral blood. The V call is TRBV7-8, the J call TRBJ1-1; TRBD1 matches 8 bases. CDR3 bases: TGTGCCAGCAGCTTAAGGACAGGGCCCGGCCCTAAGGCTTTCTTT. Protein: CASSLRTGPGPKAFF.